The next 30 T cell receptor beta chains were all read from a single sample in a study of vaccination and CD4 T cells after COVID-19. The Oncomine TCR Beta short-read assay was what sequenced the DNA obtained from cultured CD4+ T cells. One entry per CDR3 protein results from TCRdb running MiXCR on the PCR reads. This sample has more than 10,000 distinct CDR3 sequences, with about 28% found just once. Their antigens remain unidentified. The treatment was: roughly ten-day PBMC culture with coronavirus spike peptide pools or control peptides (ViraFEST assay). The sequencing used CD4+ T cells from blood, cultured in vitro, collected after SARS-CoV-2 vaccination. The receptors here all came from a human donor who had recovered from COVID-19.

This clonotype appeared a few times. The chain couples TRBV28 to TRBJ1-5; D gene ambiguous. The germline V gene encodes CDR1 MDHEN and CDR2 SYDVKM. CDR3 size: 18 residues. Trimming removed 5 bases from V and 4 bases from J, with 24 bases in between. The chain's CDR3 is CASSQAGQAVIFNQPQHF. CDR3 sequence (DNA): TGTGCCAGCAGTCAGGCCGGGCAGGCGGTCATCTTTAATCAGCCCCAGCATTTT.

The chain links TRBV19 to TRBJ1-2; no reliable D call. The V and J ends lost 5 bases and 1 base respectively, with 14 bases between them. CDR1 and CDR2 from the germline V gene are LNHDA and SQIVND (reference sequence). The length of the CDR3 is 15 residues. CDR3 sequence (DNA): TGTGCCAGTAGTCATCAGAGTTGGGTTAACTATGGCTACACCTTC. Amino acids: CASSHQSWVNYGYTF. The full variable domain, with the rest looked up from reference TRBV19 and TRBJ1-2, is DGGITQSPKYLFRKEGQNVTLSCEQNLNHDAMYWYRQDPGQGLRLIYYSQIVNDFQKGDIAEGYSVSREKKESFPLTVTSAQKNPTAFYLCASSHQSWVNYGYTFGSGTRLTVV.

A few counts support this clonotype. The chain links TRBV6-1 to TRBJ2-4; 10 bases match TRBD2. The CDR3 extends over 16 amino acids. The V gene end was trimmed by 5 bases and the J gene end by 7 bases; junction bases not matched to a gene: 11. The germline V gene has CDR1 MNHNS and CDR2 SASEGT. The CDR3 loop is CASSNSGRPRGNIQYF. Here the CDR3 DNA reads TGTGCCAGCAGTAATAGCGGGAGGCCACGAGGGAACATTCAGTACTTC.

This clonotype came up once. V gene TRBV7-2 combines with J gene TRBJ2-3; no clear D gene. The V gene's germline CDR1 is SGHTA and CDR2 FQGNSA. Trimming removed 0 bases at V and 6 bases at J, with 7 bases between. The CDR3 runs to 13 residues. The CDR3 protein is CASSLAGFDTQYF. CDR3 nucleotide sequence: TGTGCCAGCAGCTTAGCGGGTTTTGATACGCAGTATTTT.

V gene TRBV7-2 combines with J gene TRBJ2-7; D might be TRBD2 (5 bases). Germline V lookup: CDR1 SGHTA, CDR2 FQGNSA. The V and J ends lost 2 bases and 2 bases respectively, with 13 bases between them. This CDR3 contains 15 residues. CDR3 in amino acids: CASSLTPGTTYEQYF. The CDR3 coding sequence is TGTGCCAGCAGCTTAACGCCGGGAACCACCTACGAGCAGTACTTC.

This chain connects TRBV9 to TRBJ2-6; either TRBD1 or TRBD2 may fit D (7 bases each). V lost 3 bases, J lost 0 bases, and 13 bases lay in between. Germline lookup yields CDR1 SGDLS and CDR2 YYNGEE. This CDR3 comprises 17 residues. The CDR3 protein is CASSAQGGSSGANVLTF. Written as DNA, the CDR3 is TGTGCCAGCAGCGCGCAGGGGGGGAGCTCTGGGGCCAACGTCCTGACTTTC. Together with reference TRBV9 and TRBJ2-6, the CDR3 gives the full variable domain: DSGVTQTPKHLITATGQRVTLRCSPRSGDLSVYWYQQSLDQGLQFLIQYYNGEERAKGNILERFSAQQFPDLHSELNLSSLELGDSALYFCASSAQGGSSGANVLTFGAGSRLTVL.

This clonotype has just a few counts. This sequence joins TRBV24-1 and TRBJ1-1; D is perhaps TRBD1 (6 bases). The CDR3 has 14 residues. Trimming left V 8 bases short and J 5 bases short, with 17 bases between. Looked up from germline, CDR1 is KGHDR and CDR2 is SFDVKD. The CDR3 nucleotides are TGTGCCACCATTGGGGGAGGGGGAAAGACTGAAGCTTTCTTT. Protein product: CATIGGGGKTEAFF.

The chain couples TRBV27 to TRBJ2-5, with TRBD1 identical over 8 bases. CDR3 length: 16 residues. J was trimmed by 4 bases and V by 0 bases; bases with no gene match: 7. From germline, CDR1 is MNHEY and CDR2 SMNVEV (reference sequence). This chain's CDR3 is CASSLSLLTGVETQYF. CDR3 nucleotides: TGTGCCAGCAGTTTATCGCTCTTGACAGGGGTAGAGACCCAGTACTTC.

This clonotype has only a few counts. The chain recombines TRBV6-2 or TRBV6-3 with TRBJ2-7; D gene unclear. Trimming removed 7 bases from V and 3 bases from J, with 7 bases in between. The CDR3 has 11 residues. CDR1 and CDR2 (germline): MNHEY, SVGEGT. The CDR3 sequence is CASTSIYEQYF. Written as DNA, the CDR3 is TGTGCCAGCACCTCGATCTACGAGCAGTACTTC.

The genes are TRBV20-1 and TRBJ2-1, with D perhaps TRBD1 or TRBD2 (5 bases each). This CDR3 contains 15 residues. Germline V gives CDR1 DFQATT, CDR2 SNEGSKA (reference sequence). With 6 bases removed from V and 3 bases from J, the gap between germline ends came to 18 bases. CDR3 protein: CSATGAPGHYNEQFF. The CDR3 DNA follows: TGCAGTGCCACCGGGGCCCCGGGCCACTACAATGAGCAGTTCTTC.

In this sample, this clonotype turned up a few times. The chain recombines TRBV5-8 with TRBJ1-2; weak D call: TRBD1 (6 bases). The V end lost 4 bases, the J end lost 2 bases, and 15 bases lay between the germline ends. The germline CDR1 and CDR2 sequences are SGHTS and YDEGEE. There are 15 residues in the CDR3. This chain's CDR3 is CASSRGDRINYGYTF. The CDR3 DNA is TGTGCCAGCAGCAGGGGTGACAGGATAAACTATGGCTACACCTTC.

The gene calls are TRBV20-1 and TRBJ1-1; 9 nucleotides match TRBD1. The junction had 4 bases not matched to a gene; V was cut back by 5 bases and J by 6 bases. Germline V lookup: CDR1 DFQATT, CDR2 SNEGSKA (reference sequence). This CDR3 comprises 12 residues. CDR3 sequence: CSAGQGWAEAFF. The CDR3 DNA reads as TGCAGTGCTGGACAGGGGTGGGCTGAAGCTTTCTTT.

A note on this clonotype: The CDR3 end shows no conserved phenylalanine or tryptophan, and so a read error is likely. The chain joins TRBV11-2 to TRBJ2-7, with TRBD2 identical over 15 bases. Germline V CDR1 and CDR2: SGHAT, FQNNGV. CDR3 length: 16 residues. The V gene end was trimmed by 3 bases and the J gene end by 4 bases; junction bases not matched to a gene: 4. The CDR3, as DNA: TGTGCCAGCAGCTTTGCCGGGACTAGCGGGAGGTACGAGCAGTACCTC. Its protein product is CASSFAGTSGRYEQYL.

The chain recombines TRBV6-2 or TRBV6-3 with TRBJ2-4, with D tentatively TRBD1 or TRBD2 (6 bases each). The germline V gene encodes CDR1 MNHEY and CDR2 SVGEGT. V was trimmed by 5 bases and J by 3 bases, leaving 20 bases between them. The CDR3 contains 17 residues. CDR3 coding DNA: TGTGCCAGCAGTACCATTGGGGGGCGGGGATACAAAAACATTCAGTACTTC. Protein: CASSTIGGRGYKNIQYF.

The CDR3 spells CASSFFGTGDNEQFF. The CDR3 DNA reads TGTGCCAGCAGTTTCTTCGGGACAGGGGACAATGAGCAGTTCTTC. The chain carries TRBV6-5 and TRBJ2-1; 10 nucleotides match TRBD1. Unmatched junction bases numbered 5, after V lost 4 bases and J lost 5 bases. Germline values: CDR1 MNHEY, CDR2 SVGAGI. The CDR3 has 15 amino acids.

The table lists this clonotype with a few counts. The CDR3 DNA reads TGCAGTGCGAGACGGACTAGCGGCATGTATACGCAGTATTTT. Its translation: CSARRTSGMYTQYF. V usage is TRBV20-1 and J usage is TRBJ2-3; 10 nucleotides line up with TRBD2. Germline V gene lookup returns CDR1 DFQATT and CDR2 SNEGSKA (reference sequence). The trim removed 6 bases at V and 7 bases at J, leaving 10 bases unmatched. The CDR3 is made up of 14 amino acids.

The chain couples TRBV4-1 to TRBJ1-1, with D uncertain. The V gene's germline CDR1 is MGHRA and CDR2 YSYEKL. The CDR3 runs to 18 residues. The ends were cut back, 2 bases at V and 1 base at J, with 20 bases in the middle. CDR3 sequence: CASSQPPDFAVKNTEAFF. Written as DNA, the CDR3 is TGCGCCAGCAGCCAACCCCCGGACTTCGCTGTTAAGAACACTGAAGCTTTCTTT.

This clonotype has just a few counts. The chain has TRBV7-9 and TRBJ2-3; no firm D call. The germline V gene encodes CDR1 SEHNR and CDR2 FQNEAQ (reference sequence). This CDR3 comprises 14 residues. Trimming shortened V by 2 bases and J by 5 bases, and 11 bases separated the two germline ends. As DNA, the CDR3 is TGTGCCAGCAGCTTATTATCTTCCGGAGATACGCAGTATTTT. Amino acids: CASSLLSSGDTQYF.

The genes are TRBV5-8 and TRBJ2-1, with D unresolved. The germline V and J ends were trimmed by 7 bases and 0 bases, with 11 bases remaining between them. Germline lookup yields CDR1 SGHTS and CDR2 YDEGEE. The CDR3 has 14 residues. The CDR3 sequence: CASSKTSSYNEQFF. CDR3 DNA sequence: TGTGCCAGCTCCAAGACAAGCTCCTACAATGAGCAGTTCTTC.

The rearrangement links TRBV6-2 or TRBV6-3 to TRBJ1-1; D is ambiguous. The CDR3 runs to 12 residues. CDR1 and CDR2 (germline): MNHEY, SVGEGT. Trimming removed 6 bases from V and 8 bases from J, with 13 bases in between. The CDR3 DNA sequence: TGTGCCAGCAGCCGCCCCACAACGGAAGCTTTCTTT. This sequence encodes CASSRPTTEAFF.

This clonotype was seen only once. The chain carries TRBV5-1 and TRBJ1-5; D may be TRBD1 (5 bases). This CDR3 comprises 14 residues. The ends were cut back, 4 bases at V and 3 bases at J, with 11 bases in the middle. In germline, CDR1 is SGHRS, CDR2 YFSETQ. The CDR3 DNA sequence: TGCGCCAGCAGCCGGGACGGCCTCAATCAGCCCCAGCATTTT. This sequence encodes CASSRDGLNQPQHF.

CDR3 DNA sequence: TGCGCCAGCAGCCAAGTTAATATGGGTCTATCGAGGGGGGAAAAACTGTTTTTT. Amino acid sequence: CASSQVNMGLSRGEKLFF. The V and J genes are TRBV4-1 and TRBJ1-4; D possibly corresponds to TRBD1 (6 bases). Germline-derived CDR1 and CDR2 are MGHRA and YSYEKL. The CDR3 runs to 18 residues. Trimming took 1 base from V and 8 from J, leaving 23 bases between them.

V gene TRBV19 combines with J gene TRBJ1-5, with 7 bases identical to TRBD1. In germline, CDR1 is LNHDA, CDR2 SQIVND (reference sequence). The length of the CDR3 is 15 residues. The J segment lost 9 bases and the V segment lost 9 bases, leaving 17 bases of the junction unmatched. Here the CDR3 reads CASSSRGSPASPQHF. CDR3 coding DNA: TGTGCCAGCTCCTCCAGGGGGAGCCCGGCTTCGCCCCAGCATTTT.

J is TRBJ2-7 and V is TRBV29-1, with TRBD1 identical over 9 bases. The trim removed 4 bases at V and 0 bases at J, leaving 4 bases unmatched. Per germline, CDR1 SQVTM and CDR2 ANQGSEA. The CDR3 has 14 amino acids. CDR3 in DNA: TGCAGCGTTGCCGGGACAGGGCTCTCCTACGAGCAGTACTTC. It is translated as CSVAGTGLSYEQYF.

The chain uses TRBV18 and TRBJ1-4; D possibly corresponds to TRBD1 (5 bases). V lost 0 bases, J lost 7 bases, and 12 bases lay in between. The CDR3 runs to 15 residues. CDR1 and CDR2 (germline): KGHSH, LQKENI. CDR3 bases: TGTGCCAGCTCACCACCGACCCGCGGGGGTGAAAAACTGTTTTTT. Amino acids: CASSPPTRGGEKLFF. The full variable domain, in which reference TRBV18 and TRBJ1-4 provide the parts outside the CDR3, is NAGVMQNPRHLVRRRGQEARLRCSPMKGHSHVYWYRQLPEEGLKFMVYLQKENIIDESGMPKERFSAEFPKEGPSILRIQQVVRGDSAAYFCASSPPTRGGEKLFFGSGTQLSVL.

The gene calls are TRBV28 and TRBJ1-1; D perhaps matches TRBD1 (5 bases). Germline CDR1 and CDR2: MDHEN and SYDVKM. V lost 6 bases and J lost 1, with 18 bases in between. The CDR3 is made up of 16 amino acids. CDR3 DNA: TGTGCCAGCAGCCAATGGGGGGTGGGGCAGAACACTGAAGCTTTCTTT. Translating gives CASSQWGVGQNTEAFF.

This clonotype appeared a few times. This chain connects TRBV2 to TRBJ1-2; possible D gene TRBD1, 5 bases. Trimming shortened V by 5 bases and J by 6 bases, and 19 bases separated the two germline ends. Looked up from germline, CDR1 is SNHLY and CDR2 is FYNNEI. The CDR3 length is 15 residues. The CDR3 nucleotides read TGTGCCAGCAGTCTTAAAACCCCAGGGTCGGATGGCTACACCTTC. Translation: CASSLKTPGSDGYTF.

The chain links TRBV29-1 to TRBJ1-1; 7 bases align to TRBD1. Germline CDR1 and CDR2: SQVTM and ANQGSEA. V trimming: 0 bases; J trimming: 6 bases; junction bases outside the gene matches: 10. The CDR3 covers 15 residues. CDR3 nucleotides: TGCAGCGTTGAAGAGCCCGGTAGACAGGGCGCTGAAGCTTTCTTT. It yields the protein CSVEEPGRQGAEAFF.

The chain employs TRBV20-1 and TRBJ2-3, with 7 bases matching TRBD2. CDR1 is DFQATT and CDR2 is SNEGSKA in the germline V gene (reference sequence). CDR3 size: 14 residues. The V gene end was trimmed by 4 bases and the J gene end by 0 bases; junction bases not matched to a gene: 4. Written as DNA, the CDR3 is TGCAGTGCTACTAGCGGCCCTAGCACAGATACGCAGTATTTT. Protein: CSATSGPSTDTQYF.

The chain employs TRBV6-1 and TRBJ1-5; the D gene is possibly TRBD1 (5 bases). Per the germline V gene, CDR1 is MNHNS and CDR2 is SASEGT. V lost 6 bases to trimming and J lost 1 base, with 19 bases between them. The CDR3 totals 17 residues. This CDR3 is CASRDGGRAISNQPQHF. DNA for the CDR3: TGTGCCAGCAGGGATGGGGGGAGAGCGATAAGCAATCAGCCCCAGCATTTT.